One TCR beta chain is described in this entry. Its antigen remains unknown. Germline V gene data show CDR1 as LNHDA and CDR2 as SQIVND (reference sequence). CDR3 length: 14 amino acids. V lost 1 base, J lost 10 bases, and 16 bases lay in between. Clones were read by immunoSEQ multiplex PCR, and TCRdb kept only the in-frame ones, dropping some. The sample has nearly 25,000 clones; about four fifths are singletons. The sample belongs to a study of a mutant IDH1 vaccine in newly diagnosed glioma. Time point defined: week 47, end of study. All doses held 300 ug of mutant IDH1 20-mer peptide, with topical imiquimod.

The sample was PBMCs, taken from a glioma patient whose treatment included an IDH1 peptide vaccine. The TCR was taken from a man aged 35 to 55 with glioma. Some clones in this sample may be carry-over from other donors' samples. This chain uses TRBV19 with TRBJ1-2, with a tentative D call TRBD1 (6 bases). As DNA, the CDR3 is TGTGCCAGTAGTATAGGAGGGGGACTCATCGACTACACCTTC. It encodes CASSIGGGLIDYTF.